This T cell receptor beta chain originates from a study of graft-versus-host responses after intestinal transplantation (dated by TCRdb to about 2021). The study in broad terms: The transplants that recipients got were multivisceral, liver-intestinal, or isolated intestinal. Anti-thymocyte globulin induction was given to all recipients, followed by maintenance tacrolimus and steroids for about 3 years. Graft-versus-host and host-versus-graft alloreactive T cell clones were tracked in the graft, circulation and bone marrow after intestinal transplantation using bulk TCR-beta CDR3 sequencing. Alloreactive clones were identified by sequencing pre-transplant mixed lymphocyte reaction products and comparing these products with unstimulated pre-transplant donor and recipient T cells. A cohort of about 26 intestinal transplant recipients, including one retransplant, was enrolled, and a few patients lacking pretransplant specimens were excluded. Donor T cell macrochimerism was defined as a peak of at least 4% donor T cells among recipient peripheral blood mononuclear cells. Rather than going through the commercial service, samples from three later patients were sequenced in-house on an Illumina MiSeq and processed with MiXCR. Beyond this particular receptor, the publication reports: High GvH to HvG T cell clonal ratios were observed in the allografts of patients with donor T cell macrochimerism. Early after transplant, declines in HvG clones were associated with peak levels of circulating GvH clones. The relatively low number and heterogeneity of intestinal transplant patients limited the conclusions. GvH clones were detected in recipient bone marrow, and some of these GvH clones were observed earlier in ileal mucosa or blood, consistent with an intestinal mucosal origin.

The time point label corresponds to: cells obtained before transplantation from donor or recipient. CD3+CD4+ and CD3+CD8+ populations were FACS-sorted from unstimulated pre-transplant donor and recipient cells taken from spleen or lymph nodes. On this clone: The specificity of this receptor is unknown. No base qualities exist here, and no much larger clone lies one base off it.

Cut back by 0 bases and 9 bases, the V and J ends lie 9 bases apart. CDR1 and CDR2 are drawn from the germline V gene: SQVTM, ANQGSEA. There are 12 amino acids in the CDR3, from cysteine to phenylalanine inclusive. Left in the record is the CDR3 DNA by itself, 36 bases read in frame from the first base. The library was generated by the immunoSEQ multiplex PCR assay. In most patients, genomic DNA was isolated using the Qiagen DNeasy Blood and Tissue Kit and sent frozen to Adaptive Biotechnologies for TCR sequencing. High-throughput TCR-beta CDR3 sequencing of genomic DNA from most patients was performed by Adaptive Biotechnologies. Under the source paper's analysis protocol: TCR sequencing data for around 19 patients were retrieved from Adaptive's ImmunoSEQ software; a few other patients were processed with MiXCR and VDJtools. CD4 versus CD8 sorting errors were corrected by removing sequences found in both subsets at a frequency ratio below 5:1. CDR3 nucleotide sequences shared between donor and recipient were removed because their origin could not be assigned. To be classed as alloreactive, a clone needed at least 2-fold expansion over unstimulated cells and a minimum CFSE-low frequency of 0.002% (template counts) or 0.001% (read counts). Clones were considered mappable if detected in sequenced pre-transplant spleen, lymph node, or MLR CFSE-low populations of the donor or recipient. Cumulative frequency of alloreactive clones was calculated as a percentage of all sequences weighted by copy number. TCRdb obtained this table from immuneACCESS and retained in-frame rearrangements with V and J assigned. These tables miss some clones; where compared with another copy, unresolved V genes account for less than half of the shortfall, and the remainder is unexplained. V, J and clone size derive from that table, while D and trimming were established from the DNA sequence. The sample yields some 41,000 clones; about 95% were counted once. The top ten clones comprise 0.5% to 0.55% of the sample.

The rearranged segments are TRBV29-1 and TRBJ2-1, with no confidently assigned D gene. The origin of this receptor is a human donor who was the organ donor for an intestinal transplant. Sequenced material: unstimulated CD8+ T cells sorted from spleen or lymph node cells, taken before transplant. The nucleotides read TGCAGCGTTGAAGAGATGAAGGCTGAGCAGTTCTTC. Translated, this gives CSVEEMKAEQFF.